The 27 T cell receptor beta chains below were found in one sample sequenced in a study of cytomegalovirus exposure and HLA in healthy donors. Profiled with immunoSEQ multiplex PCR; TCRdb holds only in-frame clones, not every one. The sample includes tens of thousands of clones, 90% to 95% of them seen just once. What was sequenced was PBMCs. The receptors originated from a young man in good health and CMV-seronegative.

The V gene is TRBV7-2, the J gene TRBJ1-2; D gene unclear. Germline loops: CDR1 SGHTA, CDR2 FQGNSA. Trimming stripped 0 bases from V and 4 bases from J, with 15 bases between. The CDR3 totals 16 residues. This CDR3 reads CASSLASGPLSYGYTF. CDR3 DNA: TGTGCCAGCAGCTTAGCGAGCGGCCCTCTGTCCTATGGCTACACCTTC.

The V and J genes are TRBV7-9 and TRBJ2-1; 14 bases agree with TRBD2. CDR1 and CDR2 (germline): SEHNR, FQNEAQ (reference sequence). The CDR3 consists of 18 residues. Trimming cost V 4 bases and J 6 bases; bases outside gene matches: 11. The CDR3 here is CASSWGLAGVPSANEQFF. The CDR3 DNA reads TGTGCCAGCAGCTGGGGACTAGCGGGGGTGCCGAGTGCCAATGAGCAGTTCTTC.

The J gene is TRBJ2-1, the V gene TRBV7-6; TRBD2 is a possible D gene (5 bases). The V gene's germline CDR1 is SGHVS and CDR2 FNYEAQ. CDR3 length equals 13 residues. V lost 5 bases and J 7 bases, leaving 12 bases between the germline ends. CDR3 bases: TGTGCCAGCAGCCTCGGACTCGTAAATGAGCAGTTCTTC. Translating it yields CASSLGLVNEQFF.

In this sample, this clone turned up once. The CDR3 coding sequence is TGTGCCAGCAGCTTCACGACAGGGGGAGAAAAACTGTTTTTT. Amino acid sequence: CASSFTTGGEKLFF. The chain is built from TRBV11-1 and TRBJ1-4, with 9 bases lining up with TRBD1. Unmatched junction bases numbered 4, after V lost 3 bases and J lost 8 bases. The CDR3 covers 14 residues. Germline-derived CDR1 and CDR2 are SGHAT and FQDESV (reference sequence).

The CDR3 here is CASSLGLAGRVGELFF. CDR3 nucleotide sequence: TGTGCCAGCAGCTTGGGGCTAGCGGGAAGGGTCGGGGAGCTGTTTTTT. The chain employs TRBV5-6 and TRBJ2-2, with 9 bases identical to TRBD2. The germline CDR1 and CDR2 sequences are SGHDT and YYEEEE. V shed 0 bases, J shed 7 bases, and the junction held 7 bases outside the gene matches. This CDR3 spans 16 amino acids. Full variable domain (missing parts from reference TRBV5-6 and TRBJ2-2): DAGVTQSPTHLIKTRGQQVTLRCSPKSGHDTVSWYQQALGQGPQFIFQYYEEEERQRGNFPDRFSGHQFPNYSSELNVNALLLGDSALYLCASSLGLAGRVGELFFGEGSRLTVL.

The rearrangement links TRBV2 to TRBJ2-1; no definite D call. CDR1 and CDR2 from the germline V gene are SNHLY and FYNNEI. The CDR3 spans 14 residues. With 6 bases removed from V and 0 bases from J, the gap between germline ends came to 9 bases. CDR3 sequence (DNA): TGTGCCAGCAGCCCTCCGGTCTCCTACAATGAGCAGTTCTTC. Amino acids: CASSPPVSYNEQFF.

The gene calls are TRBV15 and TRBJ1-1, with D unresolved. V lost 0 bases to trimming and J lost 4 bases, with 3 bases between them. Looked up from germline, CDR1 is LNHNV and CDR2 is YYDKDF (reference sequence). This CDR3 spans 12 amino acids. In DNA form, the CDR3 reads TGTGCCACCAGCAGAGAGAGCACTGAAGCTTTCTTT. Encoded protein: CATSRESTEAFF.

Concerning this clone: A read error may account for a junction end that differs from germline. The J gene is TRBJ2-1, the V gene TRBV6-1; D perhaps matches TRBD1 (6 bases). Germline assignment: CDR1 MNHNS and CDR2 SASEGT. The CDR3 spans 17 residues. CDR3: CASREEQGPSSYNEQFF. CDR3 in DNA: TGTGCCAGCAGAGAAGAACAGGGTCCCAGCTCCTACAATGAGCAGTTCTTC.

The rearrangement links TRBV30 to TRBJ1-5, with unresolved D. Trimming pared 2 bases from V and 0 bases from J, leaving 11 bases between. This CDR3 is built from 15 residues. Looked up from germline, CDR1 is GTSNPN and CDR2 is SVGIG (reference sequence). CDR3 loop: CAWSPRAGSNQPQHF. CDR3 nucleotides: TGTGCCTGGAGTCCGAGGGCGGGTAGCAATCAGCCCCAGCATTTT.

J is TRBJ2-7 and V is TRBV14; unclear D gene. Trimming removed 1 base at V and 2 bases at J, with 15 bases between. The CDR3 extends over 16 amino acids. CDR1 and CDR2 from the germline V gene are SGHDN and FVKESK. DNA of the CDR3: TGTGCCAGCAGCCAAGTTCCCGGTTATCCACCCTACGAGCAGTACTTC. Translation: CASSQVPGYPPYEQYF.

This clone was found a few times. This chain uses TRBV9 with TRBJ2-2; D unresolved. V lost 0 bases and J lost 3, with 6 bases in between. The CDR3 runs to 14 residues. Germline V lookup: CDR1 SGDLS, CDR2 YYNGEE. CDR3 amino acids: CASSVGRDTGELFF. Written as DNA, the CDR3 is TGTGCCAGCAGCGTAGGACGGGACACCGGGGAGCTGTTTTTT.

The chain recombines TRBV10-3 with TRBJ1-5, with a possible D match to TRBD1 (6 bases). CDR1 and CDR2 from the germline V gene are ENHRY and SYGVKD. Trimming left V 3 bases short and J 2 bases short, with 17 bases between. The CDR3 consists of 17 residues. The CDR3 region is CAISDGAGGVGNQPQHF. CDR3 DNA: TGTGCCATCAGTGATGGGGCGGGGGGCGTCGGCAATCAGCCCCAGCATTTT.

The chain employs TRBV5-6 and TRBJ2-7; 8 nucleotides line up with TRBD1. Germline CDR1 SGHDT, CDR2 YYEEEE. With V trimmed by 3 bases and J by 0 bases, 8 bases remained unmatched. This CDR3 comprises 16 residues. The CDR3 is CASSWNRGFLSYEQYF. The CDR3 DNA reads as TGTGCCAGCAGCTGGAACAGGGGGTTCCTCTCCTACGAGCAGTACTTC.

The chain uses TRBV27 and TRBJ2-3; TRBD1 is a possible D gene (5 bases). Germline CDR1 and CDR2: MNHEY and SMNVEV (reference sequence). This CDR3 region has 15 residues. V gave up 7 bases and J gave up 0 bases, with 14 bases separating them. The CDR3 bases are TGTGCCAGCACCTTAATTCCAGGGAGCACAGATACGCAGTATTTT. Encoded protein: CASTLIPGSTDTQYF.

This clone was detected once. The chain has TRBV15 and TRBJ2-5; 12 bases line up with TRBD2. Germline V CDR1 and CDR2: LNHNV, YYDKDF (reference sequence). The CDR3 extends over 19 amino acids. The J segment lost 3 bases and the V segment lost 3 bases, leaving 14 bases of the junction unmatched. CDR3 sequence (DNA): TGTGCCACCAGCAGCCCTCGAAGGACTAGCGGGGAGAAGAAAGAGACCCAGTACTTC. It translates to CATSSPRRTSGEKKETQYF.

The DNA of the CDR3 is TGCGCCAGCAGCTCCCTAGCGGGAGGAAGTGAGACCCAGTACTTC. It translates to CASSSLAGGSETQYF. The chain uses TRBV5-1 and TRBJ2-5; 11 positions match TRBD2. CDR1 and CDR2 from the germline V gene are SGHRS and YFSETQ. Trimming took 3 bases from V and 5 from J; bases not matched to a gene: 6. CDR3 length: 15 residues.

The chain links TRBV9 to TRBJ1-3; D gene uncertain. From germline, CDR1 is SGDLS and CDR2 YYNGEE. V dropped 1 base and J dropped 0 bases, with 5 bases sitting between them. The CDR3 is 14 residues long. Here the CDR3 reads CASSVQISGNTIYF. The CDR3 DNA follows: TGTGCCAGCAGCGTACAGATCTCTGGAAACACCATATATTTT.

J is TRBJ1-1 and V is TRBV2; 7 bases fit TRBD1. This CDR3 has 11 amino acids. Germline V gives CDR1 SNHLY, CDR2 FYNNEI. J gave up 11 bases and V 6 bases, and 6 bases lay outside the gene matches. The CDR3 loop is CASSVDRRAFF. The CDR3 DNA reads as TGTGCCAGCAGCGTGGACAGGAGGGCTTTCTTT. Using reference TRBV2 and TRBJ1-1 for the parts outside the CDR3, the full variable domain is EPEVTQTPSHQVTQMGQEVILRCVPISNHLYFYWYRQILGQKVEFLVSFYNNEISEKSEIFDDQFSVERPDGSNFTLKIRSTKLEDSAMYFCASSVDRRAFFGQGTRLTVV.

CDR3 nucleotides: TGTGCCAGCAGCCAGGGGACTAGCTGGTCCTACAATGAGCAGTTCTTC. This codes for CASSQGTSWSYNEQFF. The chain carries TRBV13 and TRBJ2-1, with TRBD2 identical over 9 bases. The CDR3 sequence is 16 residues long. Germline trimming cut 5 bases from V and 1 base from J; bases unmatched to any gene: 6. Per germline, CDR1 PRHDT and CDR2 FYEKMQ (reference sequence).

The gene calls are TRBV4-2 and TRBJ2-3; 12 bases are a match to TRBD1. Trimming at V came to 0 bases and at J to 2 bases, leaving 6 bases not matched to a gene. Germline loops: CDR1 LGHNA, CDR2 YNFKEQ. The CDR3 is 18 amino acids. The CDR3 sequence is CASSQDPSGQGATDTQYF. The CDR3 DNA sequence: TGTGCCAGCAGCCAAGATCCTTCGGGACAGGGGGCCACAGATACGCAGTATTTT.

The DNA for the CDR3 is TGTGCCAGCAGTTCAATGGACAGGGGAGGGTATGGCTACACCTTC. Translation gives CASSSMDRGGYGYTF. This chain links TRBV27 with TRBJ1-2, with 9 bases matching TRBD1. V dropped 4 bases and J dropped 5; count of bases not matched to a gene: 8. From germline, CDR1 is MNHEY and CDR2 SMNVEV (reference sequence). This CDR3 is 15 amino acids long.

The chain joins TRBV6-1 to TRBJ1-5, with 8 bases identical to TRBD1. V shed 4 bases and J 3 bases; nucleotides not matched to a gene: 8. Germline CDR1 MNHNS, CDR2 SASEGT. CDR3 length equals 16 residues. CDR3 residues: CASSVILTGVNQPQHF. The CDR3 DNA reads TGTGCCAGCAGTGTCATACTGACAGGGGTCAATCAGCCCCAGCATTTT.

This clone has just a few counts. This rearrangement joins TRBV5-1 to TRBJ2-7; 7 bases map to TRBD2. V lost 4 bases, J lost 7 bases, and 17 bases stayed unmatched. CDR1 SGHRS and CDR2 YFSETQ come from the germline V gene. The CDR3 has 16 residues. CDR3 loop: CASSPSSGGPTWEQYF. The CDR3, as DNA: TGCGCCAGCAGCCCATCCTCGGGAGGACCCACCTGGGAGCAGTACTTC.

The chain recombines TRBV9 with TRBJ2-5, with 9 bases matching TRBD2. CDR1 and CDR2 from the germline V gene are SGDLS and YYNGEE. CDR3 length equals 17 residues. The trim removed 0 bases at V and 4 bases at J, leaving 10 bases unmatched. In DNA, the CDR3 is TGTGCCAGCAGCGTAGGCGCTCTAGCGGGGAAAGGAGAGACCCAGTACTTC. This encodes CASSVGALAGKGETQYF.

This chain connects TRBV27 to TRBJ2-7; D is possibly TRBD1 (6 bases). CDR3 length equals 13 residues. Germline loops: CDR1 MNHEY, CDR2 SMNVEV (reference sequence). The V end lost 10 bases, the J end lost 4 bases, and 17 bases lay between the germline ends. The CDR3: CATSGQGRYEQYF. The CDR3 bases are TGTGCCACCTCGGGTCAGGGGCGGTACGAGCAGTACTTC.

This chain joins TRBV5-4 and TRBJ1-1, with D maybe TRBD1 (5 bases). The germline CDR1 and CDR2 sequences are SGHNT and YYREEE (reference sequence). Trimming took off 0 bases at V and 2 bases at J, with 11 bases between the two ends. There are 15 residues in the CDR3. The CDR3 nucleotides are TGTGCCAGCAGCTTGGCCTCAACAGGAAACACTGAAGCTTTCTTT. It is translated as CASSLASTGNTEAFF.

The V gene is TRBV5-6, the J gene TRBJ1-2; 9 positions agree with TRBD1. From germline, CDR1 is SGHDT and CDR2 YYEEEE. The CDR3 is 12 amino acids. After removal of 3 bases from V and 10 bases from J, the junction contained 4 bases not matched to a gene. CDR3 sequence reads: CASSWGTGSYTF. CDR3 sequence (DNA): TGTGCCAGCAGCTGGGGGACAGGGTCCTACACCTTC.